What follows is one T cell receptor beta chain and its context. Its cognate antigen is unknown. Other DNA sequences from this sample encode an identical CDR3 as well. Germline-derived CDR1 and CDR2 are MNHNY and SVGAGI (reference sequence). Trimming took 5 bases from V and 4 from J; bases not matched to a gene: 10. The CDR3 length is 15 residues. This entry is derived from a study of cytomegalovirus exposure and HLA in healthy donors. Study-wide findings and caveats: The study had only CMV serostatus as immune exposure information. V- and J-gene trimming in TCR beta was tied to a missense DCLRE1C variant by an analysis performed later.

PCR amplification relied on 60 Vbeta primers (plus 13 Jbeta primers). Generated by immunoSEQ multiplex PCR, the TCRdb table keeps only in-frame clones and is missing some. The sample records roughly 140,000 clones, over 60% being singletons. The V call is TRBV6-6, the J call TRBJ1-1; 7 bases align to TRBD1. The clonotype originates from a male donor in good health and CMV-seronegative. Material for sequencing was PBMCs. CDR3 sequence: CASSDQRQGSTEAFF. CDR3 coding DNA: TGTGCCAGCAGTGACCAGAGACAGGGTAGCACTGAAGCTTTCTTT.